Below are 32 T cell receptor beta chains sequenced from a single sample in a study. TCRdb independently ran MiXCR on the RT-PCR reads; one entry per CDR3 protein. Of hundreds of thousands of distinct CDR3 sequences listed, around 14% were seen once; the top ten hold 3.6%. Sequenced material: memory CD4+ T cells from blood. These receptors all stem from a female donor in good health, serving as a healthy control.

This clonotype was picked up a small number of times. CDR3 nucleotides: TGTGCCAGCAGTCTGAACCGGGACAGCGCAGCAACTAATGAAAAACTGTTTTTT. This encodes CASSLNRDSAATNEKLFF. This chain uses TRBV12-3 or TRBV12-4 with TRBJ1-4; TRBD1 matches at 7 bases. CDR3 length: 18 amino acids. Trimming took 5 bases from V and 0 from J; bases not matched to a gene: 12.

This clonotype was seen a few times. The CDR3 spells CASKIGGTDTQYF. The CDR3 bases are TGCGCCAGCAAGATAGGGGGGACAGATACGCAGTATTTT. The rearrangement links TRBV10-2 to TRBJ2-3; D could derive from TRBD1 or TRBD2 (6 bases each). The CDR3 is made up of 13 amino acids. Germline V gene sequence: CDR1 WSHSY, CDR2 SAAADI. The V end lost 7 bases, the J end lost 3 bases, and 11 bases lay between the germline ends.

This clonotype was picked up a small number of times. The chain combines TRBV5-1 with TRBJ1-2; TRBD1 might be the D (5 bases). Trimming cost V 1 base and J 8 bases, with 21 bases left between them. CDR1 and CDR2 from the germline V gene are SGHRS and YFSETQ. CDR3 length equals 16 residues. In nucleotides, the CDR3 is TGCGCCAGCAGCTTGTGGTCTACAGGACCACCGTTGGGCTACACCTTC. Translating gives CASSLWSTGPPLGYTF.

With regard to this clonotype: A much larger clone sits a single nucleotide away, making a read error possible. This sequence joins TRBV20-1 and TRBJ2-2; possible D gene TRBD2, 5 bases. Germline lookup yields CDR1 DFQATT and CDR2 SNEGSKA (reference sequence). The CDR3 has 14 residues. CDR3 nucleotides: TGCAGTGCTGGCGGGCAGCGGAACACCGGGGAGCCGTTTTTT. It yields the protein CSAGGQRNTGEPFF.

Many counts were recorded for this clonotype. The chain's CDR3 is CAISDSTGNGYTF. CDR3 in DNA: TGTGCCATCAGTGATTCGACCGGGAACGGCTACACCTTC. The chain carries TRBV10-3 and TRBJ1-2; D is uncertain. Germline V gene data show CDR1 as ENHRY and CDR2 as SYGVKD. The CDR3 sequence is 13 residues long. The germline V and J ends were trimmed by 3 bases and 8 bases, with 13 bases remaining between them.

V usage is TRBV6-5 and J usage is TRBJ2-3, with D possibly being TRBD1 (5 bases). The germline gives CDR1 MNHEY, CDR2 SVGAGI. This CDR3 is 19 amino acids long. The V and J ends lost 2 bases and 0 bases respectively, with 21 bases between them. The CDR3 spells CASSYDAQALTISTDTQYF. CDR3 bases: TGTGCCAGCAGTTACGATGCACAGGCCCTAACGATTAGCACAGATACGCAGTATTTT.

This clonotype showed up many times. The chain employs TRBV12-3 or TRBV12-4 and TRBJ1-1; no reliable D call. The CDR3 extends over 12 amino acids. With 4 bases removed from V and 8 bases from J, the gap between germline ends came to 11 bases. The CDR3 spells CASSWKGREAFF. The CDR3 nucleotides are TGTGCCAGCAGTTGGAAGGGCCGAGAAGCTTTCTTT.

The chain links TRBV28 to TRBJ1-1, with D perhaps matching TRBD1 (6 bases). Per the germline V gene, CDR1 is MDHEN and CDR2 is SYDVKM. The CDR3 spans 12 residues. Trimming stripped 5 bases from V and 11 bases from J, with 15 bases between. The CDR3 loop is CASSEQGVGAFF. DNA of the CDR3: TGTGCCAGCAGTGAACAGGGAGTTGGGGCTTTCTTT.

The J gene is TRBJ2-2, the V gene TRBV24-1; a weak D match, TRBD2 (5 bases). Germline CDR1 and CDR2: KGHDR and SFDVKD. V gave up 3 bases and J gave up 5 bases, with 12 bases separating them. This CDR3 region has 15 residues. DNA of the CDR3: TGTGCCACCAGTGATCTACGGCGCGGGACCGGGGAGCTGTTTTTT. Amino acids: CATSDLRRGTGELFF.

There are a few counts of this clonotype. In DNA, the CDR3 is TGCGCCAGCAGCTTGGACTCGAGGACTGAAGCTTTCTTT. Amino acid sequence: CASSLDSRTEAFF. The rearrangement links TRBV5-1 to TRBJ1-1, with no clear D. Trimming removed 0 bases at V and 5 bases at J, with 8 bases between. The CDR3 is 13 residues long. Germline CDR1 reads SGHRS; CDR2 reads YFSETQ.

This clonotype showed up just a few times. The CDR3 is CASSLEGTSGTDTQYF. In DNA, the CDR3 is TGTGCCAGCAGCTTAGAGGGGACTAGCGGCACAGATACGCAGTATTTT. The chain recombines TRBV7-3 with TRBJ2-3, with 10 bases fitting TRBD2. Looked up from germline, CDR1 is SGHTA and CDR2 is FQGTGA. With 2 bases clipped from V and 1 base from J, the junction kept 3 bases outside the gene matches. There are 16 residues in the CDR3. Combining the CDR3 with reference TRBV7-3 and TRBJ2-3 gives the whole variable domain GAGVSQTPSNKVTEKGKYVELRCDPISGHTALYWYRQSLGQGPEFLIYFQGTGAADDSGLPNDRFFAVRPEGSVSTLKIQRTERGDSAVYLCASSLEGTSGTDTQYFGPGTRLTVL.

About this clonotype itself: A much larger clone is a single base away; this may be a read error. The chain carries TRBV7-2 and TRBJ1-1, with TRBD1 as a possible D gene (5 bases). Germline V gene data show CDR1 as SGHTA and CDR2 as FQGNSA. V shed 9 bases and J shed 0 bases, with 17 bases lying between them. This CDR3 spans 15 amino acids. The CDR3, as DNA: TGTGCCAGAAGCCGGGGGACGGGAATGAACACTGAAGCTTTCTTT. Encoded protein: CARSRGTGMNTEAFF.

This clonotype was recorded many times. This chain joins TRBV27 and TRBJ2-1; D is unclear. Germline loops: CDR1 MNHEY, CDR2 SMNVEV (reference sequence). Trimming removed 4 bases at V and 4 bases at J, with 5 bases between. The CDR3 has 12 amino acids. The CDR3 bases are TGTGCCAGCAGTTCCCCTTACAATGAGCAGTTCTTC. Its translation: CASSSPYNEQFF.

This clonotype occurred a few times. The rearrangement joins TRBV24-1 to TRBJ2-5, with 8 bases matching TRBD1. The J segment lost 0 bases and the V segment lost 3 bases, leaving 5 bases of the junction unmatched. The germline CDR1 and CDR2 sequences are KGHDR and SFDVKD. The CDR3 spans 16 residues. DNA of the CDR3: TGTGCCACCAGTGATCCCGGGACAGGCAACCAAGAGACCCAGTACTTC. The encoded protein is CATSDPGTGNQETQYF.

The V and J genes are TRBV9 and TRBJ2-4; D might be TRBD1 or TRBD2, each matching 6 bases. Trimming removed 3 bases from V and 3 bases from J, with 10 bases in between. This CDR3 spans 14 amino acids. Germline CDR1 SGDLS, CDR2 YYNGEE. The CDR3 coding sequence is TGTGCCAGCAGCGAGGGGGGCGACAAAAACATTCAGTACTTC. Amino acids: CASSEGGDKNIQYF.

This clonotype has just a few counts. The chain uses TRBV9 and TRBJ2-5, with D possibly matching TRBD1 (5 bases). CDR3 length equals 15 residues. Germline CDR1 and CDR2: SGDLS and YYNGEE. V lost 3 bases and J 4 bases, leaving 16 bases between the germline ends. The CDR3, as DNA: TGTGCCAGCAGCGCCCAGGACACTCGAGCAGAGACCCAGTACTTC. The encoded protein is CASSAQDTRAETQYF. Looking up the rest from reference TRBV9 and TRBJ2-5 gives the full variable domain: DSGVTQTPKHLITATGQRVTLRCSPRSGDLSVYWYQQSLDQGLQFLIQYYNGEERAKGNILERFSAQQFPDLHSELNLSSLELGDSALYFCASSAQDTRAETQYFGPGTRLLVL.

This clonotype has ten or more counts. The genes are TRBV7-2 and TRBJ1-1; 7 bases agree with TRBD1. The germline V gene has CDR1 SGHTA and CDR2 FQGNSA. This CDR3 has 17 amino acids. Unmatched junction bases numbered 13, after V lost 2 bases and J lost 4 bases. The CDR3 region is CASSLFVGQGGITEAFF. CDR3 DNA: TGTGCCAGCAGCTTATTCGTTGGTCAGGGGGGAATCACTGAAGCTTTCTTT. Variable domain in full (rest from reference TRBV7-2 and TRBJ1-1): GAGVSQSPSNKVTEKGKDVELRCDPISGHTALYWYRQSLGQGLEFLIYFQGNSAPDKSGLPSDRFSAERTGGSVSTLTIQRTQQEDSAVYLCASSLFVGQGGITEAFFGQGTRLTVV.

Ten or more counts support this clonotype. The V and J genes are TRBV20-1 and TRBJ2-5; D is unresolved. CDR3 size: 13 residues. Trimming pared 1 base from V and 0 bases from J, leaving 6 bases between. Germline-derived CDR1 and CDR2 are DFQATT and SNEGSKA (reference sequence). Written as DNA, the CDR3 is TGCAGTGCTAGAGGACGGAACCAAGAGACCCAGTACTTC. Translation gives CSARGRNQETQYF.

This clonotype showed up many times. The gene calls are TRBV9 and TRBJ1-6; D unresolved. The CDR3 sequence is 14 residues long. Trimming cost V 0 bases and J 8 bases, with 9 bases left between them. In germline, CDR1 is SGDLS, CDR2 YYNGEE. The CDR3 loop is CASSVARVDSPLHF. The CDR3 nucleotides read TGTGCCAGCAGCGTAGCGAGGGTTGATTCACCCCTCCACTTT.

This clonotype was recorded a few times. The genes are TRBV20-1 and TRBJ2-5; D is uncertain. The CDR3 has 14 amino acids. Trimming pared 5 bases from V and 4 bases from J, leaving 17 bases between. Germline-derived CDR1 and CDR2 are DFQATT and SNEGSKA (reference sequence). This CDR3 reads CSASPDGVGETQYF. Written as DNA, the CDR3 is TGCAGTGCTTCACCCGACGGAGTGGGAGAGACCCAGTACTTC.

This chain joins TRBV10-3 and TRBJ1-2, with 8 bases identical to TRBD1. CDR3 size: 14 residues. Germline V gene lookup returns CDR1 ENHRY and CDR2 SYGVKD. V shed 7 bases and J 0 bases; nucleotides not matched to a gene: 4. Here the CDR3 reads CAIIPDRANYGYTF. CDR3 DNA: TGTGCCATCATCCCGGACAGGGCTAACTATGGCTACACCTTC.

This clonotype was observed a few times. The chain is built from TRBV7-2 and TRBJ1-2; 11 nucleotides align to TRBD1. Trimming took 5 bases from V and 8 from J; bases not matched to a gene: 13. Germline-derived CDR1 and CDR2 are SGHTA and FQGNSA. CDR3 length: 16 amino acids. This CDR3 is CASSGGVGQGVDGYTF. The CDR3 nucleotides read TGTGCCAGCAGCGGAGGGGTGGGACAGGGGGTCGACGGCTACACCTTC.

This clonotype occurred a few times. The genes are TRBV7-2 and TRBJ1-6; no definite D call. Trimming took 1 base from V and 2 from J, leaving 6 bases between them. Germline values: CDR1 SGHTA, CDR2 FQGNSA. The CDR3 covers 15 residues. CDR3 DNA sequence: TGTGCCAGCAGCTTAGGGTCGCCCTATAATTCACCCCTCCACTTT. Translating it yields CASSLGSPYNSPLHF.

This clonotype has just a few counts. The CDR3 loop is CASTSQRDLSGANVLTF. The DNA of the CDR3 is TGTGCCAGCACATCCCAGCGGGATCTCTCTGGGGCCAACGTCCTGACTTTC. The gene calls are TRBV6-2 or TRBV6-3 and TRBJ2-6; TRBD2 matches at 7 bases. Germline values: CDR1 MNHEY, CDR2 SVGEGT. The CDR3 is 17 residues long. Trimming at V came to 7 bases and at J to 0 bases, leaving 9 bases not matched to a gene.

In its sample, this clonotype was seen many times. V is TRBV28 and J is TRBJ2-6; weak D call: TRBD1 (5 bases). The CDR3 spans 15 residues. V was pared by 5 bases and J by 0 bases, with 8 bases between. Germline-derived CDR1 and CDR2 are MDHEN and SYDVKM. The CDR3, as DNA: TGTGCCAGCAGTGGACACCACTCTGGGGCCAACGTCCTGACTTTC. Encoded protein: CASSGHHSGANVLTF.

This clonotype has just a few counts. The chain is built from TRBV7-2 and TRBJ1-5; 8 positions match TRBD1. The V gene's germline CDR1 is SGHTA and CDR2 FQGNSA. CDR3 length: 16 amino acids. The V and J ends lost 3 bases and 1 base, in that order; junction bases with no gene match: 5. In DNA form, the CDR3 reads TGTGCCAGCAGCTTTTCAGGGGGCGTCAGCAATCAGCCCCAGCATTTT. Translating it yields CASSFSGGVSNQPQHF.

Many counts were recorded for this clonotype. This chain uses TRBV12-3 or TRBV12-4 with TRBJ2-2; D is ambiguous. Trimming removed 10 bases from V and 7 bases from J, with 13 bases in between. The CDR3 has 12 amino acids. The CDR3 DNA follows: TGTGCCACCTCCAGACTGGTCGGGGAGCTGTTTTTT. It codes for CATSRLVGELFF.

In this sample, this clonotype turned up a few times. V and J are TRBV6-5 and TRBJ1-1; D gene unclear. The V and J ends lost 4 bases and 8 bases respectively, with 23 bases between them. This CDR3 comprises 16 residues. In germline, CDR1 is MNHEY, CDR2 SVGAGI. The CDR3 loop is CASSSLMPTSAPEAFF. In DNA form, the CDR3 reads TGTGCCAGCAGTTCCCTCATGCCGACTTCGGCACCCGAAGCTTTCTTT.

This clonotype was seen more than once but under ten times. This rearrangement joins TRBV5-6 to TRBJ2-7; D not certain. This CDR3 is built from 14 residues. Germline V gene lookup returns CDR1 SGHDT and CDR2 YYEEEE. The V end lost 2 bases, the J end lost 3 bases, and 12 bases lay between the germline ends. The CDR3 sequence: CASSFRSFVYEQYF. The DNA of the CDR3 is TGTGCCAGCAGCTTTAGATCTTTTGTCTACGAGCAGTACTTC.

This clonotype was seen a handful of times. The V call is TRBV6-5, the J call TRBJ1-5, with unresolved D. The V and J ends lost 6 bases and 1 base respectively, with 10 bases between them. The germline CDR1 and CDR2 sequences are MNHEY and SVGAGI. The CDR3 totals 14 residues. CDR3 sequence: CASRSKRSNQPQHF. For the CDR3, the DNA is TGTGCCAGCAGATCTAAGCGGAGCAATCAGCCCCAGCATTTT.

The CDR3 coding sequence is TGTGCCAGCAGCCCCCGTACGGGGACTCTCGAGCAGTACTTC. The encoded protein is CASSPRTGTLEQYF. The rearrangement uses TRBV7-2 and TRBJ2-7; perhaps TRBD2 as D (6 bases). The V end was cut by 5 bases, the J end by 6 bases, with 17 bases between. CDR3 length: 14 amino acids. Germline V gene sequence: CDR1 SGHTA, CDR2 FQGNSA.

The chain couples TRBV3-1 to TRBJ1-4; no reliable D call. V was trimmed by 1 base and J by 7 bases, leaving 13 bases between them. This CDR3 is 15 amino acids long. CDR1 LGHDT and CDR2 YNNKEL come from the germline V gene (reference sequence). CDR3 sequence reads: CASSQGGPLGEKLFF. CDR3 coding DNA: TGTGCCAGCAGCCAAGGTGGCCCCTTAGGTGAAAAACTGTTTTTT.